This entry features one TCR beta chain sequence. This entry is derived from a study of blood T cell repertoires in COVID-19. Study as a whole: From the United States, Italy and Spain came samples of acute and convalescent COVID-19. The analysed material was cDNA or gDNA that came from T cells, B-cell-depleted T cells, or PBMCs.

Under the authors' procedure: Researchers report that nucleated cell counts were estimated from reference gene primer amplification. TCRdb keeps only in-frame clones here, not all; method: immunoSEQ multiplex PCR. V, J and clone size are taken as reported in that table, and D and trimming were inferred from the DNA itself. The sample contains about 61,000 clones, 88% of which appear only once. Germline CDR1 is SGDLS and CDR2 is YYNGEE. The CDR3 consists of 17 residues. V lost 4 bases and J 0 bases, leaving 16 bases between the germline ends. J is TRBJ2-2 and V is TRBV9; D is perhaps TRBD1 (5 bases). The sequence was collected from a woman aged 50 to 60 with active or convalescent COVID-19. Sequenced: peripheral blood. The CDR3 DNA follows: TGTGCCAGCAGCCCCAGAAGGGGCGCCGCGAACACCGGGGAGCTGTTTTTT. Residues: CASSPRRGAANTGELFF. The full variable domain, rest sourced from reference TRBV9 and TRBJ2-2, is DSGVTQTPKHLITATGQRVTLRCSPRSGDLSVYWYQQSLDQGLQFLIQYYNGEERAKGNILERFSAQQFPDLHSELNLSSLELGDSALYFCASSPRRGAANTGELFFGEGSRLTVL.